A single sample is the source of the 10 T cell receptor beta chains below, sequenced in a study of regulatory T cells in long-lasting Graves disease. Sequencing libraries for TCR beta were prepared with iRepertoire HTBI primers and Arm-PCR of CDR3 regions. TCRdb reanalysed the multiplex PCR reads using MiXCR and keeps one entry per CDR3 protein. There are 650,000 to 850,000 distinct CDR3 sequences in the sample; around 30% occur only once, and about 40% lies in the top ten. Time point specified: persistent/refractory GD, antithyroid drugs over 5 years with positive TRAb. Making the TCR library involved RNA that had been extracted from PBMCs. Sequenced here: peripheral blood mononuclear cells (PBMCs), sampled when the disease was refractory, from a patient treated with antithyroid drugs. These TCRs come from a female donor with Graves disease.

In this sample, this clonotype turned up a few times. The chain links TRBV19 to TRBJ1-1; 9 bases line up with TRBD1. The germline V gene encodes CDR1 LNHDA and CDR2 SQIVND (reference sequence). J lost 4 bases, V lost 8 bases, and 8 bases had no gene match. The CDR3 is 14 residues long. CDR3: CASGVQGAPTEAFF. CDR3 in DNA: TGTGCCAGTGGGGTACAGGGGGCACCCACTGAAGCTTTCTTT.

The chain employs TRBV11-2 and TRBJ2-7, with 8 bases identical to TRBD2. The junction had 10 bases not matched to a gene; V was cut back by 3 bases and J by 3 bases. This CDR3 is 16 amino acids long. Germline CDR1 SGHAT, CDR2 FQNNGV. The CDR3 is CASSFATPGLVYEQYF. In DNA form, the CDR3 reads TGTGCCAGCAGCTTTGCCACACCGGGACTAGTCTACGAGCAGTACTTC.

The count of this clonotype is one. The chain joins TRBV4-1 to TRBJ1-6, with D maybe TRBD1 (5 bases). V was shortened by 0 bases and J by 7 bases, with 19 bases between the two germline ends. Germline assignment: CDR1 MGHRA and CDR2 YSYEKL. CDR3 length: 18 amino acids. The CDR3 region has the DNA TGCGCCAGCAGCCAAGATGCCGAGGGGACCGCGGACAATTCACCCCTCCACTTT. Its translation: CASSQDAEGTADNSPLHF.

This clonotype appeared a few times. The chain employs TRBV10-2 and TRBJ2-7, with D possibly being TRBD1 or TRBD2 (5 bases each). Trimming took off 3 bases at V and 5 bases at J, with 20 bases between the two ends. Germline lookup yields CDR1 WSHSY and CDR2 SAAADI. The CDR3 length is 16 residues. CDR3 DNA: TGCGCCAGCAGTGAACGTATTCCCGGGGCGAGCCACGAGCAGTACTTC. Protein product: CASSERIPGASHEQYF.

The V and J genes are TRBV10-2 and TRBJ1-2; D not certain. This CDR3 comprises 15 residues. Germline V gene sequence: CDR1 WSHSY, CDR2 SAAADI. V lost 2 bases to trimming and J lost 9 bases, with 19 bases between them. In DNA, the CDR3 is TGCGCCAGCAGTGAGACCCAGACCGGTGCGAGATGCTACACCTTC. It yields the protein CASSETQTGARCYTF.

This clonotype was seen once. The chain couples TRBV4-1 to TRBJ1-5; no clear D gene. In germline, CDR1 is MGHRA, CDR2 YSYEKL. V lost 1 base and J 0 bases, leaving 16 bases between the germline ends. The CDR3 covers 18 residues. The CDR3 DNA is TGCGCCAGCAGCCAAGTCCTTTCCGAGGCATATAGCAATCAGCCCCAGCATTTT. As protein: CASSQVLSEAYSNQPQHF.

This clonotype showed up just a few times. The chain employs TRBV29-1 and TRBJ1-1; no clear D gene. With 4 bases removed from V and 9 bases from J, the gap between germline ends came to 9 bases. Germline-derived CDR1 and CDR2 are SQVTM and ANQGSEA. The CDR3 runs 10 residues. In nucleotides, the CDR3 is TGCAGCGTTGTGGCAGGACAAGCTTTCTTT. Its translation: CSVVAGQAFF.

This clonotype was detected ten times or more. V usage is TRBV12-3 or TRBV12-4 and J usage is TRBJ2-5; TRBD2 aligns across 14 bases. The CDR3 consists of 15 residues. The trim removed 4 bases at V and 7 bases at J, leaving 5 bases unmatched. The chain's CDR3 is CASSSGTSGSGTQYF. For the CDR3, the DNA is TGTGCCAGCAGTTCCGGGACTAGCGGGAGTGGGACCCAGTACTTC.

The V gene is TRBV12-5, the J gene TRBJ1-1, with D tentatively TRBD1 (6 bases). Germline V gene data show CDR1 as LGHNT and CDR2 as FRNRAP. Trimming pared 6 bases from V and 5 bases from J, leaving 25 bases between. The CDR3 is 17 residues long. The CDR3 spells CASGRAGVGEAGTEAFF. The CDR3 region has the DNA TGTGCTAGTGGACGAGCAGGGGTTGGGGAAGCGGGGACTGAAGCTTTCTTT.

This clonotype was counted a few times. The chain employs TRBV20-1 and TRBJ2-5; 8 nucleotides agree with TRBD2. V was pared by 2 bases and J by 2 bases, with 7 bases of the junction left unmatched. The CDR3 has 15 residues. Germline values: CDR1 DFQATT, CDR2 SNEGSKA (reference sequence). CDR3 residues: CSARSSGRGQETQYF. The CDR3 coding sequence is TGCAGTGCTAGAAGCAGCGGGAGAGGACAAGAGACCCAGTACTTC.